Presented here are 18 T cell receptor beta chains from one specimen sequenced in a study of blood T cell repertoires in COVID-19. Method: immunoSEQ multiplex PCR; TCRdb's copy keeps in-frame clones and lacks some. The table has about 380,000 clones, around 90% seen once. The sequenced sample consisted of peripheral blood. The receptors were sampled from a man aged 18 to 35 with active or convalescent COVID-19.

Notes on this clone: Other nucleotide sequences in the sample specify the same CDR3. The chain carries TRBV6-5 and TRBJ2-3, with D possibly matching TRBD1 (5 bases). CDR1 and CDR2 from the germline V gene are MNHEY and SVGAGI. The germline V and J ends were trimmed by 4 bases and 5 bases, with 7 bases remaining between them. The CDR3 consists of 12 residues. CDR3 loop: CASSSQGDTQYF. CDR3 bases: TGTGCCAGCAGTTCCCAGGGAGATACGCAGTATTTT.

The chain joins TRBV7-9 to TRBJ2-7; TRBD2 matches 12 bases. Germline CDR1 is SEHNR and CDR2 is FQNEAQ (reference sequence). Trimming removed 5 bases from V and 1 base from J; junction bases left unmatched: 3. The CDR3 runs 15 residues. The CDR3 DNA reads TGTGCCAGCAGCGGGACTAGCGGGCGATCCTACGAGCAGTACTTC. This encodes CASSGTSGRSYEQYF.

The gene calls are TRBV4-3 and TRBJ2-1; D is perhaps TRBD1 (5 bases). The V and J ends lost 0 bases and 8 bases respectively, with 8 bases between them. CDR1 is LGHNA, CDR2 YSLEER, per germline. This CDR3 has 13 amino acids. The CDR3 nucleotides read TGCGCCAGCAGCCAAGATTCAGGGTATGAGCAGTTCTTC. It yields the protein CASSQDSGYEQFF.

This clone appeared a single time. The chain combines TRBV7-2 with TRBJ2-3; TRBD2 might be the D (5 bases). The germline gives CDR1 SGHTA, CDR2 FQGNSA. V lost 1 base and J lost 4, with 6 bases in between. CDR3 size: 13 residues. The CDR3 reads CASSLGRADTQYF. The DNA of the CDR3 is TGTGCCAGCAGCTTAGGGCGGGCAGATACGCAGTATTTT. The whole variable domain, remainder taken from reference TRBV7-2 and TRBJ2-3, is GAGVSQSPSNKVTEKGKDVELRCDPISGHTALYWYRQSLGQGLEFLIYFQGNSAPDKSGLPSDRFSAERTGGSVSTLTIQRTQQEDSAVYLCASSLGRADTQYFGPGTRLTVL.

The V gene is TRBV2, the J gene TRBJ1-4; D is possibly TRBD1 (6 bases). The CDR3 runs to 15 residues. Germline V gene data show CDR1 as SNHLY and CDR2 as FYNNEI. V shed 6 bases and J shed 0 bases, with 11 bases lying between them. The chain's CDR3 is CASSKTGATNEKLFF. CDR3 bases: TGTGCCAGCAGCAAGACAGGTGCAACTAATGAAAAACTGTTTTTT.

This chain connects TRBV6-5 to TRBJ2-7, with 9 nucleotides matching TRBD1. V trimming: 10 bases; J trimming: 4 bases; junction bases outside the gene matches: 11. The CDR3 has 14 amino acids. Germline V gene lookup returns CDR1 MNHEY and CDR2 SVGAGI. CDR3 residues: CAITHGQGSYEQYF. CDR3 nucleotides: TGTGCCATCACACACGGACAGGGGTCGTACGAGCAGTACTTC.

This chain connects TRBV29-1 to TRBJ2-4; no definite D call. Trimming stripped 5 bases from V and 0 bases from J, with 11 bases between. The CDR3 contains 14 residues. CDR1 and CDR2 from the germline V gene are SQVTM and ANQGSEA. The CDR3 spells CSVRTHEAKNIQYF. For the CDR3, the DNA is TGCAGCGTTAGAACTCACGAAGCCAAAAACATTCAGTACTTC.

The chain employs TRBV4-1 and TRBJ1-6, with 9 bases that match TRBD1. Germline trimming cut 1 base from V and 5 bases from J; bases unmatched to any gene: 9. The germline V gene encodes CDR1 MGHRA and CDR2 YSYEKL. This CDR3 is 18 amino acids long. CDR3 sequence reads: CASSQVIPGQGNNSPLHF. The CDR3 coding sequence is TGCGCCAGCAGCCAAGTGATACCGGGACAGGGAAATAATTCACCCCTCCACTTT.

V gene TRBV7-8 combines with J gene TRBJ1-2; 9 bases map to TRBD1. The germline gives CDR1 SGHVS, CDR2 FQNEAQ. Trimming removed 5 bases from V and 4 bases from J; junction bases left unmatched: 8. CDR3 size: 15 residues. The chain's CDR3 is CASSPKTGGTYGYTF. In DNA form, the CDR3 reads TGTGCCAGCAGCCCAAAAACAGGGGGCACCTATGGCTACACCTTC. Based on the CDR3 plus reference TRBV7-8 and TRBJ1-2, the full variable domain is GAGVSQSPRYKVAKRGQDVALRCDPISGHVSLFWYQQALGQGPEFLTYFQNEAQLDKSGLPSDRFFAERPEGSVSTLKIQRTQQEDSAVYLCASSPKTGGTYGYTFGSGTRLTVV.

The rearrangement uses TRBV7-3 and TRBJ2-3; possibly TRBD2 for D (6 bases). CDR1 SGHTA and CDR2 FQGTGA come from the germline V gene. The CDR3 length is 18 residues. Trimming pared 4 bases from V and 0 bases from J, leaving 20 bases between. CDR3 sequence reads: CASSSGRGGRPSTDTQYF. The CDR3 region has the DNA TGTGCCAGCAGCTCAGGACGGGGAGGACGGCCTAGCACAGATACGCAGTATTTT.

CDR3 sequence (DNA): TGCAGCGGGTCCGGGACTAGCGGGGGCGGCTACAATGAGCAGTTCTTC. Amino acids: CSGSGTSGGGYNEQFF. The chain couples TRBV29-1 to TRBJ2-1, with 14 positions matching TRBD2. Germline trimming cut 7 bases from V and 3 bases from J; bases unmatched to any gene: 8. The CDR3 is made up of 16 amino acids. Per germline, CDR1 SQVTM and CDR2 ANQGSEA.

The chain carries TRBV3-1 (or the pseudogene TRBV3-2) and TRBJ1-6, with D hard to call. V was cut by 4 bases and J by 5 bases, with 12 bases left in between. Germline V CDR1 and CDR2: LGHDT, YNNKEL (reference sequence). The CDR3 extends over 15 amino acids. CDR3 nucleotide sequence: TGTGCCAGCAGCCTCAAACCCCGGGATAATTCACCCCTCCACTTT. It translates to CASSLKPRDNSPLHF.

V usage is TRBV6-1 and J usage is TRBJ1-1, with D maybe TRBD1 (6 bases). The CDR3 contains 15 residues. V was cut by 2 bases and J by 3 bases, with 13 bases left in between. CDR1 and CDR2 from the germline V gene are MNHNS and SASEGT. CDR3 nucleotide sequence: TGTGCCAGCAGTGAACACCGGGGGGGCCACACTGAAGCTTTCTTT. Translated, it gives CASSEHRGGHTEAFF.

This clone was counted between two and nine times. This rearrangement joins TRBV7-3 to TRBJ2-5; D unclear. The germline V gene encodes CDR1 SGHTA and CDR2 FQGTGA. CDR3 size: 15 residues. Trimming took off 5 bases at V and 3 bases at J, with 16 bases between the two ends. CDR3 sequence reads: CASSPVMGAEETQYF. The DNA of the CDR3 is TGTGCCAGCAGCCCCGTGATGGGCGCAGAAGAGACCCAGTACTTC.

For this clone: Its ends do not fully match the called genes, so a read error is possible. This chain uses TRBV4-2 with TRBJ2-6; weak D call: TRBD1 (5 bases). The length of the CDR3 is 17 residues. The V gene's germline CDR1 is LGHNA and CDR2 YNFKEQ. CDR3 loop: CASSQGNGGSGANVLTF. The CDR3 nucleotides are TGTGCCAGCAGCCAAGGTAATGGTGGCTCTGGGGCCAACGTGCTGACTTTC.

The CDR3 loop reads CASSLRPGQASYEQYF. Here the CDR3 DNA reads TGTGCCAGCAGCCTAAGACCGGGACAGGCGTCCTACGAGCAGTACTTC. The J gene is TRBJ2-7, the V gene TRBV28; 8 nucleotides line up with TRBD1. Unmatched junction bases numbered 11, after V lost 6 bases and J lost 1 base. The CDR3 is made up of 16 amino acids. Germline V gene lookup returns CDR1 MDHEN and CDR2 SYDVKM. Using reference TRBV28 and TRBJ2-7 for the parts outside the CDR3, the full variable domain is DVKVTQSSRYLVKRTGEKVFLECVQDMDHENMFWYRQDPGLGLRLIYFSYDVKMKEKGDIPEGYSVSREKKERFSLILESASTNQTSMYLCASSLRPGQASYEQYFGPGTRLTVT.

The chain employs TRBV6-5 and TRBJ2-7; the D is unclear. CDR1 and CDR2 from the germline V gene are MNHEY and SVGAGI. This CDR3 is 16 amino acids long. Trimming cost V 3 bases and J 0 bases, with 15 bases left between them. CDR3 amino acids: CASSYTNTRNSYEQYF. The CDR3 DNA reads TGTGCCAGCAGTTATACGAATACGAGGAACTCCTACGAGCAGTACTTC.

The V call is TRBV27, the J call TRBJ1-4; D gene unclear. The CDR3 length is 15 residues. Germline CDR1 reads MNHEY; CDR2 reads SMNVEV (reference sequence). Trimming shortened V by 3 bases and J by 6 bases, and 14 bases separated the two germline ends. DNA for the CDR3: TGTGCCAGCAGTTTCTCCCGACGAGGTCATGAAAAACTGTTTTTT. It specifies CASSFSRRGHEKLFF.